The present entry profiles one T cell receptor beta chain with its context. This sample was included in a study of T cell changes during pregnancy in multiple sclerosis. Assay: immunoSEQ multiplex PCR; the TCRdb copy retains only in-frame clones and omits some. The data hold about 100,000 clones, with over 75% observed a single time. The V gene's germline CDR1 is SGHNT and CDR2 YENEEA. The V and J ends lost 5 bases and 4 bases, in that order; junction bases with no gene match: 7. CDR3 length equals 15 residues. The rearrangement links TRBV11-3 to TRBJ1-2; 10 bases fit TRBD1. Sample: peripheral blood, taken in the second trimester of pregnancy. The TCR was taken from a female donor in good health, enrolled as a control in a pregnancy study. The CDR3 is CASSLGTGDVYGYTF. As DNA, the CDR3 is TGTGCCAGCAGCCTCGGGACAGGGGACGTCTATGGCTACACCTTC.